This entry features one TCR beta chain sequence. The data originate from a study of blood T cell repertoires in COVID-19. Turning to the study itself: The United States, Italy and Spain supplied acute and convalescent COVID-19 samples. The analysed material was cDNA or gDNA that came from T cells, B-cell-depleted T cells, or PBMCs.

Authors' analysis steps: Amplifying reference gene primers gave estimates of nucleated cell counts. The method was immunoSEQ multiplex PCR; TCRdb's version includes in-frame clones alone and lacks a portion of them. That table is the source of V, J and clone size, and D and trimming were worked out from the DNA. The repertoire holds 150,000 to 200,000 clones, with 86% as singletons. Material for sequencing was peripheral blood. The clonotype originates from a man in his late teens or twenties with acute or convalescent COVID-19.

This chain's CDR3 is CASSHDRDYNSPLHF. For the CDR3, the DNA is TGCGCCAGCAGCCATGACAGGGATTATAATTCACCCCTCCACTTT. J is TRBJ1-6 and V is TRBV10-2; 7 nucleotides align to TRBD1. This CDR3 has 15 amino acids. V trimming: 6 bases; J trimming: 4 bases; junction bases outside the gene matches: 6. Germline loops: CDR1 WSHSY, CDR2 SAAADI.